This T cell receptor beta chain was identified during a study of T cell responses to AZD1222 COVID-19 vaccine. Study context: Second-dose intervals near 4 or 12 weeks were combined.

Libraries were prepared by immunoSEQ multiplex PCR; TCRdb keeps only in-frame clonotypes and omits some of them. The sample includes 120,000 to 150,000 clones, roughly 91% seen only once; the top ten take 1.5% to 2%. The sequence was collected from an adult in good health. Sequencing was performed on peripheral blood, taken on day 0 of AZD1222 vaccination.

As DNA, the CDR3 is TGTGCCAGCAGTTACGGGGACGAGCAGTACTTC. Translating gives CASSYGDEQYF. The gene calls are TRBV6-5 and TRBJ2-7; D uncertain. The germline CDR1 and CDR2 sequences are MNHEY and SVGAGI. The ends were cut back, 2 bases at V and 5 bases at J, with 4 bases in the middle. The CDR3 has 11 residues.